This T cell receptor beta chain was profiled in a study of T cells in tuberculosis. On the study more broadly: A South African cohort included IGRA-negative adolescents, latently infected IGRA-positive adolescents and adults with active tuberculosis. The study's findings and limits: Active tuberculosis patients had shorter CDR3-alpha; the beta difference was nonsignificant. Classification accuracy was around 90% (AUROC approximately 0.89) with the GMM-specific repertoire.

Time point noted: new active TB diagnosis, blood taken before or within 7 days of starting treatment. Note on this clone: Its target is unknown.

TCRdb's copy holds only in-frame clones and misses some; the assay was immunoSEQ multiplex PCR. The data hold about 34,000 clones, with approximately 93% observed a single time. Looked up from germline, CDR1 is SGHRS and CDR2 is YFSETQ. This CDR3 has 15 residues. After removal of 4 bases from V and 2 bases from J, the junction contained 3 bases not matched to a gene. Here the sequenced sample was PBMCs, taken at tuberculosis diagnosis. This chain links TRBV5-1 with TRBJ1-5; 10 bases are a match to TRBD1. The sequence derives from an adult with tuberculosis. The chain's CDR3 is CASSQTGGGNQPQHF. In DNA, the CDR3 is TGCGCCAGCAGCCAGACAGGGGGCGGCAATCAGCCCCAGCATTTT. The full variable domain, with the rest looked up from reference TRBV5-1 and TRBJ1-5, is KAGVTQTPRYLIKTRGQQVTLSCSPISGHRSVSWYQQTPGQGLQFLFEYFSETQRNKGNFPGRFSGRQFSNSRSEMNVSTLELGDSALYLCASSQTGGGNQPQHFGDGTRLSIL.